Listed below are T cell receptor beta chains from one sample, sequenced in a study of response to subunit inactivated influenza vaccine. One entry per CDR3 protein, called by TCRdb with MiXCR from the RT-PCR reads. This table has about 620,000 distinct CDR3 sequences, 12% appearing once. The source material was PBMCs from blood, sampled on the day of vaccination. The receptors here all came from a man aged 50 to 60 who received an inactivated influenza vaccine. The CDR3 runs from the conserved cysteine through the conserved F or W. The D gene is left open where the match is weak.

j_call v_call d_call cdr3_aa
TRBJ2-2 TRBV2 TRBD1 CASKDRGPGELFF
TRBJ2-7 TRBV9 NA CASSVDNYEQYF
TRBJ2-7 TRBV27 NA CASSFLRSGHEQYF
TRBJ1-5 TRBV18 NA CASSQGLEQPQHF
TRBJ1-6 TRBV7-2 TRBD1 CASRGQGSSPLHF
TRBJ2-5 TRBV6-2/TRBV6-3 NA CASTERDKGYQETQYF
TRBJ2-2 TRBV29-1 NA CSVGSIANTGELFF
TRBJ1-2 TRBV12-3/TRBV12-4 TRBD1 CASTPDRVGGYTF
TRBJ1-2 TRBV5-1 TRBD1 CASSLRQGQGTNYGYTF
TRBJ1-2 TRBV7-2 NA CASSPNAGAGGYTF
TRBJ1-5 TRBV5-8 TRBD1 CASSFTGARNQPQHF
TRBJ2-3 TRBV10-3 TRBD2 CAIRGAGGFTDTQYF
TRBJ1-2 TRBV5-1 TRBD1 CASSLVTGKNGYTF
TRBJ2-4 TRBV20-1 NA CSAFYRTGDIQYF
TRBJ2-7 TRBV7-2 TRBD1 CASSLVPPWTGAYEQYF
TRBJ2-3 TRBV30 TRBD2 CAWSPSFRGGITDTQYF
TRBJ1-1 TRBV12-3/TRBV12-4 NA CASSLSGRNTEAFF
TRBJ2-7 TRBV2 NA CASSDRDNYEQYF
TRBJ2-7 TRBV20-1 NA CSARAWRTSSYEQYF
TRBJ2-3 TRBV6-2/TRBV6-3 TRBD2 CASSSGLVALTDTQYF
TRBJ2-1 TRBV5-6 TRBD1 CASSPRTGPVSFYNEQFF
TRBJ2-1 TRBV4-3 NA CASSQDSGISYNEQFF
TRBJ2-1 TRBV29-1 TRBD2 CSVGLVLGNEQFF
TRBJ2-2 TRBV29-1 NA CSVHRRSTGELFF
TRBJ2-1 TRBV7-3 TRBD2 CASSYGGGRTFF
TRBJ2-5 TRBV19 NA CASSIGIFQETQYF
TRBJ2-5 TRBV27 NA CASSLAAKETQYF
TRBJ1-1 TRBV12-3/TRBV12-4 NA CASSLNDWGRATEAFF
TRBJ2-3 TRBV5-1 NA CASSVPSSTDTQYF
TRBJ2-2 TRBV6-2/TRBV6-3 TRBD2 CASSYSGLAGPNTGELFF
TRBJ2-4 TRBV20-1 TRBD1 CSARTDRLLNF
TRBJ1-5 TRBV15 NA CATSRDTRNQPQHF
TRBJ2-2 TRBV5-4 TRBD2 CASSRRRLAGDPGELFF
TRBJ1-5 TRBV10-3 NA CAISEDNSNQPQHF
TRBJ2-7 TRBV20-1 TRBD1 CSARDYQQGINEQYF
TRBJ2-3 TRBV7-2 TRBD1 CASSLRQGISTDTQYF
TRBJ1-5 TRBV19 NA CASTPEVPGNQPQHF
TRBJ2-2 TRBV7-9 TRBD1 CASSPQGAVELFF
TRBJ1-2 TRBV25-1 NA CASSESGRSYGYTF
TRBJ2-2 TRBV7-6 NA CASTLGRGTGELFF
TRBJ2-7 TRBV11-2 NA CASSLGSGRVHEQYF
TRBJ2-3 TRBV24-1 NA CATSDLGQGYTDTQYF
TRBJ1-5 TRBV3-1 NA CASCQGAGTYQPQHF
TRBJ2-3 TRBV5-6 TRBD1 CASSARDRGQYF
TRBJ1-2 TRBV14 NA CASSQVWTREGYTF
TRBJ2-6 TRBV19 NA CASSISRASGANVLTF
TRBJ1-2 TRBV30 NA CACLGAYGYTF
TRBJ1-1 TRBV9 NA CASSGERVGMNTEAFF
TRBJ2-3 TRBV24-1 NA CATSDFRGTDTQYF
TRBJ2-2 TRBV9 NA CASSVGATSTGELFF
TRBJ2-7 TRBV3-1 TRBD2 CASSPGGPTPYEQYF
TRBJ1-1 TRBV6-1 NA CASTLLRGNTEAFF
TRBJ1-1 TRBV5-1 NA CASREQGSVNTEAFF
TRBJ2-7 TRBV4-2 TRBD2 CASSQWRLAGSEQYF
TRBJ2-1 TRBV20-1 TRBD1 CSARRGRSYNEQFF
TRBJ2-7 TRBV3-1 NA CASSHGAVTHEQYF
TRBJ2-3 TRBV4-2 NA CARSQEAATSTDTQYF
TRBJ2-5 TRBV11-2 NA CASRGETRGEETQYF
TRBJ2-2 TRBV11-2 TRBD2 CASSPKGLAGGLYTGELFF